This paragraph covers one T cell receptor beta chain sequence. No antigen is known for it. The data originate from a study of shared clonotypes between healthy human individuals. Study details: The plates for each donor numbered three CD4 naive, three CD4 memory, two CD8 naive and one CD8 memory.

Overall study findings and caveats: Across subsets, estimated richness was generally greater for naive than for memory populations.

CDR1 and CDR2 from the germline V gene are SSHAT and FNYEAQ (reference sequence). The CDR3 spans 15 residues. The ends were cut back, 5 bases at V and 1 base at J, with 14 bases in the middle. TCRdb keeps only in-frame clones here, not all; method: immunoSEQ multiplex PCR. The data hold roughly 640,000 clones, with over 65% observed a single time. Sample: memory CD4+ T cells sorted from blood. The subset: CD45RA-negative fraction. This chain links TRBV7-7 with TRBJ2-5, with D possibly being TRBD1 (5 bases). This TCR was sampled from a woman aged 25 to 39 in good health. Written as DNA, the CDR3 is TGTGCCAGCAGCCCGGTGGGCCAGGGCCAAGAGACCCAGTACTTC. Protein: CASSPVGQGQETQYF.